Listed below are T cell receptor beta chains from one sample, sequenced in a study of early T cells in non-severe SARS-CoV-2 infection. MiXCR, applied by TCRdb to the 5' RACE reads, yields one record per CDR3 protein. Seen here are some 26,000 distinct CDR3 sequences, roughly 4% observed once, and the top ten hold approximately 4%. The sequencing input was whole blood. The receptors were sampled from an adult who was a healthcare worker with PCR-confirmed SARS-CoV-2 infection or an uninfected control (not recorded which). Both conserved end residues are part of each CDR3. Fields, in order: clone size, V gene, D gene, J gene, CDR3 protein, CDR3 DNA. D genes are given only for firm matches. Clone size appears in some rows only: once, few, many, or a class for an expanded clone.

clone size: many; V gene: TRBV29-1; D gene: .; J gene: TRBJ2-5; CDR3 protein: CSVRQQGETQYF; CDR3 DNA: TGCAGCGTTAGACAGCAGGGTGAGACCCAGTACTTC
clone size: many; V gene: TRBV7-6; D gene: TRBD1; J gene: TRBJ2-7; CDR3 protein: CASSLGTGLDEQYF; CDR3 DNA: TGTGCCAGCAGCTTAGGGACAGGGCTGGACGAGCAGTACTTC
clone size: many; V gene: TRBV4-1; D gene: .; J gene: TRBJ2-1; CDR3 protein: CASSPSRRAFYNEQFF; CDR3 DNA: TGCGCCAGCAGCCCAAGCCGCAGGGCTTTCTACAATGAGCAGTTCTTC
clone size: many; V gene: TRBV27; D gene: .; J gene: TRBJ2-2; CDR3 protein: CASSSINTGELFF; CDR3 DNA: TGTGCCAGCAGTTCCATTAACACCGGGGAGCTGTTTTTT
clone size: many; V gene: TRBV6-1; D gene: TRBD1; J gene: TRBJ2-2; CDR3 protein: CASSGTGSITGELFF; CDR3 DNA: TGTGCCAGCAGCGGGACAGGGTCTATCACCGGGGAGCTGTTTTTT
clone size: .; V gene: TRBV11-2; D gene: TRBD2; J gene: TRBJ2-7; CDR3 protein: CASSLGLEGYEQYF; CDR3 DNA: TGTGCCAGCAGCTTGGGACTAGAGGGTTACGAGCAGTACTTC
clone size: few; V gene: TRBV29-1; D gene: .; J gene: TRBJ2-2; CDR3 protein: CSAFLQTGTGELFF; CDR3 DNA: TGCAGCGCCTTTCTCCAAACCGGGACCGGGGAGCTGTTTTTT
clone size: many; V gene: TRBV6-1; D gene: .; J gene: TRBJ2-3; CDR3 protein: CASSEGRDSDTQYF; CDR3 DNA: TGTGCCAGCAGTGAAGGCCGGGACTCAGATACGCAGTATTTT
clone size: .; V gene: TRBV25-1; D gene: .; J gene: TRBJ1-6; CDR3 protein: CASSGDAAFSPLHF; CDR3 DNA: TGTGCCAGCAGTGGGGACGCGGCTTTTTCACCCCTCCACTTT
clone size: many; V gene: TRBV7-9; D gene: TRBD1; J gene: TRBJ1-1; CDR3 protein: CASSRQGVEAFF; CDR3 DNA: TGTGCCAGCAGCCGACAGGGTGTGGAGGCTTTCTTT
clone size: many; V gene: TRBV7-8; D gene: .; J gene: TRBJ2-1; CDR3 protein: CASSSPLRTTRESGEQFF; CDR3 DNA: TGTGCCAGCAGCTCCCCCCTTAGGACTACCCGAGAGAGCGGTGAGCAGTTCTTC
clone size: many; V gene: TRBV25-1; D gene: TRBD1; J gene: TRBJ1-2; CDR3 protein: CASSGVGDRGNLYTF; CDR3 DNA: TGTGCCAGCAGTGGGGTTGGGGACAGGGGGAATCTCTACACCTTC
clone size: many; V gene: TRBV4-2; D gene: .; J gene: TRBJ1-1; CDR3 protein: CASSPPTGSAGTEAFF; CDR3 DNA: TGTGCCAGCAGCCCCCCTACGGGCAGCGCTGGCACTGAAGCTTTCTTT
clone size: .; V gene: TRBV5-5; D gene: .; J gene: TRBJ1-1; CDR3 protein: CASSFRGATEAFF; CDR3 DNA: TGTGCCAGCAGCTTCAGGGGAGCCACTGAAGCTTTCTTT
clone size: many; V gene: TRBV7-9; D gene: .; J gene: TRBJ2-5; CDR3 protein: CASSPRTTLGETQYF; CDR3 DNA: TGTGCCAGCAGCCCCCGGACGACCCTGGGGGAGACCCAGTACTTC
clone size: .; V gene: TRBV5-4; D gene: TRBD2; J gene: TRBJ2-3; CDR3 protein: CASSSSGTRDTQYF; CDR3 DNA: TGTGCCAGCAGCTCCTCCGGGACTAGGGATACGCAGTATTTT
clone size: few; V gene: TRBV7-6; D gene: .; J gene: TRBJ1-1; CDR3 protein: CASSADGITEAFF; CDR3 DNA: TGTGCCAGCAGCGCGGACGGTATCACTGAAGCTTTCTTT
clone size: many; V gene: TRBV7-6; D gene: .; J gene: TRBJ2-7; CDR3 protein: CASSLHDGYEQYF; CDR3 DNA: TGTGCCAGCAGCTTACACGACGGATACGAGCAGTACTTC
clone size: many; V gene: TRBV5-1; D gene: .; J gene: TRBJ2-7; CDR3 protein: CASSLRVTYEQYF; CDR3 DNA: TGCGCCAGCAGTCTCCGTGTCACCTACGAGCAGTACTTC
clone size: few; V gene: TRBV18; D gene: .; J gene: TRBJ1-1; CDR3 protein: CASSNTNTEAFF; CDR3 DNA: TGTGCCAGCTCAAACACTAACACTGAAGCTTTCTTT
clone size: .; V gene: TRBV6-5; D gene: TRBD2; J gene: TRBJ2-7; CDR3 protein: CASSRDSREGSYEQYF; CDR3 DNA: TGTGCCAGCAGCCGAGACTCACGGGAGGGCTCCTACGAGCAGTACTTC
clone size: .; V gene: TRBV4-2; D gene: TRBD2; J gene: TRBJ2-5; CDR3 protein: CASSQGDSGRGETQYF; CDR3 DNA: TGTGCCAGCAGCCAAGGGGATAGTGGGAGGGGAGAGACCCAGTACTTC
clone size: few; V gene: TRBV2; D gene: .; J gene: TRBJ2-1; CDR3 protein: CASSEIKESYNEQFF; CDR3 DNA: TGTGCCAGCAGTGAAATCAAGGAGTCCTACAATGAGCAGTTCTTC
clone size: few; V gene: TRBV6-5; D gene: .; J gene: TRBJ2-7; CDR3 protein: CASSYRGTYEQYF; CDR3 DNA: TGTGCCAGCAGTTACCGGGGGACCTACGAGCAGTACTTC
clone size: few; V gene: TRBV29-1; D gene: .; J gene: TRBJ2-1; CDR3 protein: CSVEVTYEQFF; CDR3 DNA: TGCAGCGTTGAAGTTACTTATGAGCAGTTCTTC
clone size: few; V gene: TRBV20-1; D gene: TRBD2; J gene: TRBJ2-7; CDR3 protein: CSVIAGGSYEQYF; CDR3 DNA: TGCAGTGTTATAGCGGGGGGGTCCTACGAGCAGTACTTC
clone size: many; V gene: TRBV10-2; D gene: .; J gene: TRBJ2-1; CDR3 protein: CASRTAGEQFF; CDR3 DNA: TGCGCCAGCCGGACAGCGGGTGAGCAGTTCTTC
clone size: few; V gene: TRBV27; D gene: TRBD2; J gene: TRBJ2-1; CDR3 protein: CASSYSSGGVSEQFF; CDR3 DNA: TGTGCCAGCAGTTACTCTAGCGGGGGGGTAAGTGAGCAGTTCTTC
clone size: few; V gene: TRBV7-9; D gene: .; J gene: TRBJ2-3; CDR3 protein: CASSFYASTDTQYF; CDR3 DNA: TGTGCCAGCAGCTTTTACGCTAGCACAGATACGCAGTATTTT
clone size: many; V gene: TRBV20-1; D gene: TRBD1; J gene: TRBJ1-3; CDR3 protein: CSAREGARNTIYF; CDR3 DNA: TGCAGTGCTAGGGAGGGGGCCCGAAACACCATATATTTT
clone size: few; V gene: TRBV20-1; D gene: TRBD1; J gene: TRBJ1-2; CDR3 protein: CSANQGASGYTF; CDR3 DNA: TGCAGTGCTAACCAGGGGGCTTCTGGCTACACCTTC
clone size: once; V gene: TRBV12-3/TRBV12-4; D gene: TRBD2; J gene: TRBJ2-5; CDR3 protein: CASFASGYQETQYF; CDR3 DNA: TGTGCCAGCTTCGCTAGCGGGTACCAAGAGACCCAGTACTTC
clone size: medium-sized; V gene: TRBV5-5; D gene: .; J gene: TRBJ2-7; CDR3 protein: CASTPEAASALYEQYF; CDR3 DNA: TGTGCCAGCACCCCTGAGGCGGCCTCGGCACTGTACGAGCAGTACTTC
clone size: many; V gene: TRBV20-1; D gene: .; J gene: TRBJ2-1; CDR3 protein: CSADLRPNEQFF; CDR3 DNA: TGCAGTGCTGACCTCAGACCCAATGAGCAGTTCTTC
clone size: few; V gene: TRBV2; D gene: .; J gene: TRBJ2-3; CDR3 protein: CASSVMTDTQYF; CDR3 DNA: TGTGCCAGCAGTGTGATGACAGATACGCAGTATTTT
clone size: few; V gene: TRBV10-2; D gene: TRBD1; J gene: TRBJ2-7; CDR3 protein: CASSENPRDSQYF; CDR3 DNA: TGCGCCAGCAGTGAGAACCCCCGGGACAGTCAGTACTTC
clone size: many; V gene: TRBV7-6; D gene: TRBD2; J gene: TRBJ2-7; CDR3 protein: CASSSEAGASYEQYF; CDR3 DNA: TGTGCCAGCAGCTCCGAAGCGGGAGCGTCCTACGAGCAGTACTTC
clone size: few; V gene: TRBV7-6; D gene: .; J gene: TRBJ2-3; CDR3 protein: CASSFPLDTQYF; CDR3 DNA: TGTGCCAGCAGCTTCCCATTAGATACGCAGTATTTT
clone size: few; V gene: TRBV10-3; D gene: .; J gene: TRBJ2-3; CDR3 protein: CATRSRGGSTDTQYF; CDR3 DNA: TGTGCCACCAGGTCGAGGGGCGGGAGCACAGATACGCAGTATTTT
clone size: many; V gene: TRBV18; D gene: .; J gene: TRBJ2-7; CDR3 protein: CASSPLGRGEQYF; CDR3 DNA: TGTGCCAGCTCACCACTTGGCCGAGGCGAGCAGTACTTC
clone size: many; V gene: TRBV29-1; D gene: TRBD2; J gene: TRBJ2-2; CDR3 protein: CSVEGRVAAGTGELFF; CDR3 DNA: TGCAGCGTTGAGGGGAGGGTAGCGGCGGGCACCGGGGAGCTGTTTTTT
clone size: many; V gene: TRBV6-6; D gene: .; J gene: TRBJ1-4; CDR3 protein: CASSYGDLSNQKLFF; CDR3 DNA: TGTGCCAGCAGTTACGGGGACCTTTCGAACCAAAAACTGTTTTTT
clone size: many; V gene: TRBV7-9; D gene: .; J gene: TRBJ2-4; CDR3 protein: CASSSTLLRGENIQYF; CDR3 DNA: TGTGCCAGCAGCTCTACCCTGTTGAGGGGTGAAAACATTCAGTACTTC
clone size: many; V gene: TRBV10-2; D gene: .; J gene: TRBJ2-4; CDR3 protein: CASSDSHLAKNIQYF; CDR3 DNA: TGCGCCAGCAGTGATTCCCACCTAGCCAAAAACATTCAGTACTTC
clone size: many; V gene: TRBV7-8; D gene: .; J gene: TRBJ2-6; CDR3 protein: CASSPQTGANVLTF; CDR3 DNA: TGTGCCAGCAGCCCCCAAACTGGGGCCAACGTCCTGACTTTC
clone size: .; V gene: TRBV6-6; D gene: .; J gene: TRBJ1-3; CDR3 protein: CASSYNEGASGNTIYF; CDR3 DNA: TGTGCCAGCAGTTATAATGAGGGCGCGTCTGGAAACACCATATATTTT
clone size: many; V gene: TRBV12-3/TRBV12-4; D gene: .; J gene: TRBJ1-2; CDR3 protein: CASSLGGVYGYTF; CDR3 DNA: TGTGCCAGCAGTTTGGGTGGGGTCTATGGCTACACCTTC
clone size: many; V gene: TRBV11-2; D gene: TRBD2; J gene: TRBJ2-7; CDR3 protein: CASSLASGGTYEQYF; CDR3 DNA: TGTGCCAGCAGCTTAGCAAGCGGGGGGACCTACGAGCAGTACTTC
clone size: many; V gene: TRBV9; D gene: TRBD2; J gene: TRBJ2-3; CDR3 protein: CASSVGGTSGNTQYF; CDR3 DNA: TGTGCCAGCAGCGTAGGAGGGACTAGCGGAAATACGCAGTATTTT
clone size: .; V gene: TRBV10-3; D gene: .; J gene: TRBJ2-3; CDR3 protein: CAIGGSGRTDTQYF; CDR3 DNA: TGTGCCATCGGCGGTAGTGGGCGCACAGATACGCAGTATTTT
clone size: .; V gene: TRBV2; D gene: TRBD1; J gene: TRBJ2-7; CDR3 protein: CASSEAATGNYEQYF; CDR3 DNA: TGTGCCAGCAGTGAAGCCGCGACAGGGAACTACGAGCAGTACTTC
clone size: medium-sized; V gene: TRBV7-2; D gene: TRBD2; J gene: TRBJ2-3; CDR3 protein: CASSFARTSGRKGSNGYTDTQYF; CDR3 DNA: TGTGCCAGCAGCTTCGCCAGGACTAGCGGGAGGAAAGGATCCAATGGTTACACAGATACGCAGTATTTT
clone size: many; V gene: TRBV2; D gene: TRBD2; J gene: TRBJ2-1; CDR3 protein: CASRTSGSYNEQFF; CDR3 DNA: TGTGCCAGCAGGACTAGCGGCTCCTACAATGAGCAGTTCTTC
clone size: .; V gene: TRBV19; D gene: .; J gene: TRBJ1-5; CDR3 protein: CASRLGGAGNQPQHF; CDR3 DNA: TGTGCCAGCCGCCTTGGGGGTGCAGGCAATCAGCCCCAGCATTTT
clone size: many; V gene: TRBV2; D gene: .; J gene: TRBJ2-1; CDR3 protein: CASLFWGSEQFF; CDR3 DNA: TGTGCCAGCCTATTTTGGGGGAGTGAGCAGTTCTTC
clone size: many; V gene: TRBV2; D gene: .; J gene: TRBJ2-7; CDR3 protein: CASGGTKQYF; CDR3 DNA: TGTGCCAGCGGAGGAACCAAGCAGTACTTC